This TCR beta chain stems from a study of blood T cell repertoires in COVID-19. Looking at the study overall: Samples representing acute and convalescent COVID-19 were sourced from the United States, Italy and Spain. T cells, B-cell-depleted T cells, or PBMCs provided the cDNA or gDNA that served as material.

In the authors' methods: Nucleated cell counts were estimated from reference gene primer amplification. Clones were sequenced by immunoSEQ multiplex PCR, and TCRdb holds only the in-frame ones, with some missing. V and J calls and clone size are those listed in that table; D and trimming were worked out from the DNA. The sample gives 110,000 to 150,000 clones, roughly 85% of which show up once; around 3% is in the top ten. The sequenced sample consisted of peripheral blood. The source is a man aged 50-59 years with acute or convalescent COVID-19.

CDR3 DNA: TGTGCCAGTAGTCACCAGGGCCAGGAACAGCCCCAGCATTTT. Translating gives CASSHQGQEQPQHF. The chain employs TRBV19 and TRBJ1-5; possibly TRBD1 for D (5 bases). Trimming removed 5 bases at V and 7 bases at J, with 15 bases between. Per germline, CDR1 LNHDA and CDR2 SQIVND (reference sequence). The CDR3 sequence is 14 residues long.